This T cell receptor (beta chain) was profiled in a study of OX40 agonist ivuxolimab in advanced cancers. Study findings and constraints: It was also the case that some nonresponders had low normalized T-cell clonal expansion.

The repertoire was sequenced with immunoSEQ multiplex PCR; TCRdb's copy has only in-frame clones and lacks some. This table has approximately 49,000 clones, over 80% appearing once. With respect to this clone: Its antigen is currently unknown.

Germline V CDR1 and CDR2: SGHNT, YYREEE (reference sequence). CDR3 length: 16 residues. V was trimmed by 0 bases and J by 3 bases, leaving 15 bases between them. The clonotype comes from an adult with an advanced solid tumor such as melanoma, head and neck, liver or kidney cancer. The chain has TRBV5-4 and TRBJ2-5, with D possibly matching TRBD1 (5 bases). The source material was CD4+ or CD8+ T cells sorted from blood, sampled in a trial of the OX40 agonist ivuxolimab. CDR3 nucleotides: TGTGCCAGCAGCTTGGGGGCCCTCAAGGGGAAAGAGACCCAGTACTTC. This codes for CASSLGALKGKETQYF.